Following are 5 T cell receptor beta chains from one sample sequenced in a study of blood T cell repertoires in COVID-19 (dated by TCRdb to the early 2020s). The receptor library was made with the immunoSEQ multiplex PCR assay. This immuneACCESS table, as held by TCRdb, lists in-frame sequences with V and J called but not all clones. Of the missing ones, under half trace to an unresolved V gene in checked studies; the others have no known cause. The sample yields roughly 180,000 clones; about four fifths were counted once. The ten largest account for roughly 8% of the sample. Sequencing input: peripheral blood. The receptors shown here come from a woman aged 55-69 years with COVID-19, enrolled during active disease.

The chain has TRBV4-1 and TRBJ2-3; 11 positions agree with TRBD2. The CDR3 runs 17 residues. Trimming took 4 bases from V and 4 from J; bases not matched to a gene: 10. Germline CDR1 and CDR2: MGHRA and YSYEKL. The CDR3 sequence is CASSPSGLAGQADTQYF. The CDR3 nucleotides are TGCGCCAGCAGCCCCAGCGGACTAGCGGGTCAGGCAGATACGCAGTATTTT.

This sequence joins TRBV5-1 and TRBJ1-3; 7 positions agree with TRBD1. This CDR3 region has 18 residues. Germline-derived CDR1 and CDR2 are SGHRS and YFSETQ. Trimming removed 4 bases from V and 4 bases from J; junction bases left unmatched: 17. CDR3 in DNA: TGCGCCAGCAGCCAACACAAGATTGGGACAGAGGCAGGAAACACCATATATTTT. This codes for CASSQHKIGTEAGNTIYF. The whole variable domain, filled in from reference TRBV5-1 and TRBJ1-3, reads KAGVTQTPRYLIKTRGQQVTLSCSPISGHRSVSWYQQTPGQGLQFLFEYFSETQRNKGNFPGRFSGRQFSNSRSEMNVSTLELGDSALYLCASSQHKIGTEAGNTIYFGEGSWLTVV.

The genes are TRBV9 and TRBJ1-1; D unresolved. CDR1 is SGDLS and CDR2 is YYNGEE in the germline V gene. The V end was cut by 2 bases, the J end by 1 base, with 6 bases between. The CDR3 is made up of 13 amino acids. CDR3 DNA: TGTGCCAGCAGCGTCACAGAGAACACTGAAGCTTTCTTT. Its translation: CASSVTENTEAFF.

The chain recombines TRBV4-3 with TRBJ2-1; 8 positions agree with TRBD2. Trimming took 0 bases from V and 9 from J; bases not matched to a gene: 22. Looked up from germline, CDR1 is LGHNA and CDR2 is YSLEER. CDR3 size: 20 residues. The CDR3 region has the DNA TGCGCCAGCAGCCAAGATTTCCAGCTAGCGGGTACCTGGGGTCGTGGTGAGCAGTTCTTC. It encodes CASSQDFQLAGTWGRGEQFF.

DNA of the CDR3: TGTGCCTGGAGTACCTCAGGGGCACGCGGCTACACCTTC. Its translation is CAWSTSGARGYTF. The genes are TRBV30 and TRBJ1-2; possibly TRBD1 for D (6 bases). V was clipped by 2 bases and J by 8 bases, with 15 bases between them. Germline CDR1 GTSNPN, CDR2 SVGIG (reference sequence). CDR3 length: 13 residues. Filled out from reference TRBV30 and TRBJ1-2, the complete variable domain reads SQTIHQWPATLVQPVGSPLSLECTVEGTSNPNLYWYRQAAGRGLQLLFYSVGIGQISSEVPQNLSASRPQDRQFILSSKKLLLSDSGFYLCAWSTSGARGYTFGSGTRLTVV.